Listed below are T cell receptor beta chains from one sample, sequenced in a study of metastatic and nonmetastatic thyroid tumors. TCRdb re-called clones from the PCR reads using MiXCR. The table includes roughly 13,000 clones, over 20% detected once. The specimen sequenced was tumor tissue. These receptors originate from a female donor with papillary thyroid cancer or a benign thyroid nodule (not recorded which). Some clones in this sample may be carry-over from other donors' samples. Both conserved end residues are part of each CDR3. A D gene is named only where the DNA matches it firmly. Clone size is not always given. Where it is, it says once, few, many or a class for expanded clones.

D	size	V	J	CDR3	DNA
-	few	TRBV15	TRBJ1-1	CATSRERRNTEAFF	TGTGCCACCAGCAGAGAAAGACGTAACACTGAAGCTTTCTTT
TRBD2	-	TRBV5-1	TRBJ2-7	CASSLTGTSIVEQYF	TGCGCCAGCAGTCTGACCGGGACTAGTATAGTCGAGCAGTACTTC
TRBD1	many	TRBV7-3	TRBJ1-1	CASRPNRGSTEAFF	TGTGCCAGCAGACCCAACAGGGGGTCCACTGAAGCTTTCTTT
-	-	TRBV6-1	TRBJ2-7	CASSDEAGGVYEQYF	TGTGCCAGCAGTGATGAGGCAGGGGGGGTCTACGAGCAGTACTTC
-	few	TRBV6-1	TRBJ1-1	CASRTLSRNTEAFF	TGTGCCAGCAGGACCCTAAGTAGGAACACTGAAGCTTTCTTT
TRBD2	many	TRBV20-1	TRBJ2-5	CSAPLAGSQETQYF	TGCAGTGCCCCACTAGCGGGGAGTCAAGAGACCCAGTACTTC
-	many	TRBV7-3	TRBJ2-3	CASSLSGGTDTQYF	TGTGCCAGCAGCTTATCAGGGGGCACAGATACGCAGTATTTT
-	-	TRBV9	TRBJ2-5	CASSVGSSQETQYF	TGTGCCAGCAGCGTAGGGTCATCCCAAGAGACCCAGTACTTC
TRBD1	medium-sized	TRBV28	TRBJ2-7	CASSLDRLYEQYF	TGTGCCAGCAGTTTGGACAGGCTCTACGAGCAGTACTTC
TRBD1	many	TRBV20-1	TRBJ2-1	CSARQGAYNEQFF	TGCAGTGCTAGACAGGGGGCGTACAATGAGCAGTTCTTC
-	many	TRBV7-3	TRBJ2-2	CASSPQNTGELFF	TGTGCCAGCAGCCCACAGAACACCGGGGAGCTGTTTTTT
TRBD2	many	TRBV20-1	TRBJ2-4	CSVLLLAGGPKNIQYF	TGCAGTGTCTTATTACTAGCGGGAGGGCCGAAAAACATTCAGTACTTC
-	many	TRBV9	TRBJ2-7	CASSVWFGAYEQYF	TGTGCCAGCAGCGTATGGTTCGGGGCCTACGAGCAGTACTTC
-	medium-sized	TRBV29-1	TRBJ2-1	CSVARPTSSTYNEQFF	TGCAGCGTCGCGCGCCCCACTAGCTCGACCTACAATGAGCAGTTCTTC
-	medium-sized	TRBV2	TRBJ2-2	CASSGALGWAGELFF	TGTGCCAGCAGTGGCGCCCTAGGGTGGGCCGGGGAGCTGTTTTTT
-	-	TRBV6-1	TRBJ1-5	CASSRDGENQPQHF	TGTGCCAGCAGCCGGGACGGCGAGAATCAGCCCCAGCATTTT
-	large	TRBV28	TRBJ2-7	CASSFGGSSYEQYF	TGTGCCAGCAGTTTCGGGGGAAGCTCCTACGAGCAGTACTTC
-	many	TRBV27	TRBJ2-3	CASSQGDTQYF	TGTGCCAGCAGTCAAGGAGATACGCAGTATTTT
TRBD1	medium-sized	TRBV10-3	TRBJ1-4	CAIRSTGTVNEKLFF	TGTGCCATCAGATCAACCGGGACAGTAAATGAAAAACTGTTTTTT
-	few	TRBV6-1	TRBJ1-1	CASSASTRANTEAFF	TGTGCCAGCAGTGCGTCGACCAGGGCGAACACTGAAGCTTTCTTT
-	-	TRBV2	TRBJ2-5	CASTAGWETQYF	TGTGCCAGCACCGCGGGGTGGGAGACCCAGTACTTC
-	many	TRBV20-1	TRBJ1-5	CSASWGEMVSQPQHF	TGCAGTGCTAGCTGGGGGGAAATGGTTAGTCAGCCCCAGCATTTT
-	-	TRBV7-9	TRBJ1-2	CASSPGRGNYGYTF	TGTGCCAGCAGCCCGGGCCGAGGCAACTATGGCTACACCTTC
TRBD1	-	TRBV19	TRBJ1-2	CASSIYPGGGYGYTF	TGTGCCAGTAGTATCTACCCAGGGGGAGGCTATGGCTACACCTTC
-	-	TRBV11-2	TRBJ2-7	CASSFVNTYEQYF	TGTGCCAGCAGCTTCGTGAATACCTACGAGCAGTACTTC
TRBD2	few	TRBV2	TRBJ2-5	CASSDGGGVETQYF	TGTGCCAGCAGTGACGGGGGGGGAGTAGAGACCCAGTACTTC
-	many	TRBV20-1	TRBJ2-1	CSASAGGSEQFF	TGCAGTGCTAGCGCCGGGGGAAGTGAGCAGTTCTTC
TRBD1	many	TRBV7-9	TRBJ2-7	CASSLGQGFNEQYF	TGTGCCAGCAGCTTGGGACAGGGGTTTAACGAGCAGTACTTC
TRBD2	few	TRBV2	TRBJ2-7	CASSLTSGKAYEQYF	TGTGCCAGCAGCCTGACTAGCGGAAAAGCCTACGAGCAGTACTTC
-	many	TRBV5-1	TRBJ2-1	CASSLDFLSSYNEQFF	TGCGCCAGCAGCCTGGACTTTCTGAGCTCCTACAATGAGCAGTTCTTC
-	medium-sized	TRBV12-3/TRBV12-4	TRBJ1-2	CASSLQGFNYGYTF	TGTGCCAGCAGTTTACAGGGTTTTAACTATGGCTACACCTTC
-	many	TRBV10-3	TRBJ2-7	CAISESGRGSFEQYF	TGCGCCATCAGTGAATCGGGACGGGGAAGTTTCGAGCAGTACTTC
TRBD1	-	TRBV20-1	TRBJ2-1	CSARVGGQARNEQFF	TGCAGTGCTAGGGTCGGGGGACAGGCCAGAAATGAGCAGTTCTTC
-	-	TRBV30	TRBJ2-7	CAWSVHGYEQYF	TGTGCCTGGAGTGTACATGGCTACGAGCAGTACTTC
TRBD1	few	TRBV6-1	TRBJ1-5	CASNTDRGGQPQHF	TGTGCCAGCAACACCGACAGGGGGGGTCAGCCCCAGCATTTT
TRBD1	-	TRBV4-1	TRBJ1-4	CASSQERGQGPEKLFF	TGCGCCAGCAGCCAAGAGAGGGGACAGGGTCCTGAAAAACTGTTTTTT
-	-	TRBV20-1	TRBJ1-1	CSARGPQGQAFF	TGCAGTGCTAGAGGACCACAGGGACAAGCTTTCTTT
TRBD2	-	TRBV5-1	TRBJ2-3	CASTTTGGNTQYF	TGCGCCAGCACCACTACGGGAGGGAATACGCAGTATTTT
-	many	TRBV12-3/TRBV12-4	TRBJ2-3	CASSFHPVVRTDTQYF	TGTGCCAGCAGTTTTCATCCGGTAGTGAGGACAGATACGCAGTATTTT
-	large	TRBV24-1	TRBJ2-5	CATSEFREVETQYF	TGTGCCACCAGTGAATTCAGGGAGGTGGAGACCCAGTACTTC